The present entry profiles one TCR beta chain with its context. This clone has only one observation. Its antigen remains undetermined. Qualities for individual bases were not recorded, and no much larger clone is one base off. One read amounts to weak evidence. These data belong to a study of metastatic and nonmetastatic thyroid tumors (dated by TCRdb to the early 2020s). About the study as a whole: For patients with malignant and with benign thyroid disease, the researchers compared repertoires between peripheral blood samples and tumor or nodule tissue samples.

Results the study describes overall, beyond this receptor: In both blood and tumor samples, TCR beta diversity was reported to be significantly higher in malignant tumors than in benign nodules.

No treatment had been received by any patient before thyroid surgery. The study retrospectively analysed patient clinical samples collected from the early 2010s to the late 2010s using T-cell receptor beta sequencing. The method behind the library was PCR. Sequencer: Illumina HiSeq 4000. High-throughput sequencing was used to profile the TCR beta-chain CDR3 region of each patient. In the original analysis: The researchers built a classifier to tell apart papillary thyroid cancer patients with distant metastasis, based on CDR3 differences among clinicopathological groups. The Shannon index was used to assess repertoire diversity, and the Morisita-Horn index was used to assess tumor-blood repertoire similarity. TCRdb handled the public reads itself, with Q25 trimming in fastp and clone calling in MiXCR, and kept productive beta chains. TCRdb, rather than the study authors, made the V and J calls. This sample gives under 45,000 clones in total; approximately 40% of them show up just once. The ten most abundant clones make up approximately 22% of the sample.

The receptor was isolated from a female donor with papillary thyroid cancer or a benign thyroid nodule (not recorded which). Some clones in this sample may be carry-over from other donors' samples. Sample: tumor tissue.

The base sequence is TGTGCCAGCTCACCACGCGACAGGGGTGGGGATCAGCCCCAGCATTTT. Its amino acids are CASSPRDRGGDQPQHF. The rearrangement joined TRBV18 to TRBJ1-5, with 8 central nucleotides matching TRBD1. For CDR1 and CDR2, the germline V gene lists KGHSH and LQKENI. The CDR3 runs 16 amino acids, cysteine and phenylalanine included. Only the CDR3 DNA stays, 48 bases, in frame from base 1. At the junction V is shortened by 1 base and J by 5 bases; bases outside the gene matches: 7.